This entry features one T cell receptor (beta chain) sequence. What it binds is unknown. This sample is part of a study of T cell repertoires in cytomegalovirus infection. Germline CDR1 and CDR2: DFQATT and SNEGSKA (reference sequence). Trimming removed 5 bases from V and 4 bases from J; junction bases left unmatched: 10. This CDR3 contains 15 residues. TCRdb re-called the reads with MiXCR, one entry per CDR3 protein. Of roughly 570,000 distinct CDR3 sequences listed, about 40% were seen once; the top ten hold about half. Material: cultured PBMCs, obtained from culture after CMV antigen stimulation. The TCR comes from a human donor in good health (CMV status not recorded). Some clones in this sample may be carry-over from other donors' samples. The rearrangement joins TRBV20-1 to TRBJ2-1; TRBD2 aligns across 8 bases. CDR3 nucleotides: TGCAGTGCTTATCGCGGCGGGGGGAAATACAATGAGCAGTTCTTC. Protein: CSAYRGGGKYNEQFF.